Here is one T cell receptor beta chain with its context. The antigen is not known. The data were obtained in a study of a mutant IDH1 vaccine in newly diagnosed glioma. Time point: week 5, during vaccination. A single vaccine dose contained 300 ug of mutant IDH1 20-mer peptide, and topical imiquimod was used with it. The table came from immunoSEQ multiplex PCR; TCRdb's copy has only in-frame clones and leaves some out. The profile shows 35,000 to 45,000 clones, more than 80% of them singletons. Sequenced here: PBMCs, sampled from a glioma patient whose treatment included an IDH1 peptide vaccine. The TCR comes from a man between 50 and 59 years old with glioma.

DNA for the CDR3: TGTGCCAGTAGCCCCGAGAAGACTAGCAATCAGCCCCAGCATTTT. Its translation is CASSPEKTSNQPQHF. J is TRBJ1-5 and V is TRBV19; D not certain. V dropped 6 bases and J dropped 0 bases, with 12 bases sitting between them. Germline CDR1 LNHDA, CDR2 SQIVND (reference sequence). The CDR3 sequence is 15 residues long.